The clone carrying this TCR beta chain has more than one count but fewer than ten. Its specificity is not known. Clinical symptoms, serum thyroxine and TRAb, thyroid ultrasound and orbital computed tomography were used for the diagnoses. TCR beta CDR3 regions were amplified from RNA. HTBI primers were the set used in a first-round RT-PCR of the TCR CDR3. Each CDR3 protein is one row after TCRdb ran MiXCR on the multiplex PCR reads. The repertoire holds about 580,000 distinct CDR3 sequences, with 11% to 15% as singletons. This CDR3 is built from 16 residues. With 4 bases clipped from V and 1 base from J, the junction kept 6 bases outside the gene matches. Per germline, CDR1 MGHRA and CDR2 YSYEKL. This specimen comes from a study of T cells in Graves' hyperthyroidism and ophthalmopathy. Overall study context: Peripheral blood was collected at initial diagnosis, before any treatment. Points from the study as a whole: Expanded thyroid clonotypes (above 0.001) were mostly also found in blood.

The chain is built from TRBV4-1 and TRBJ2-3, with TRBD2 identical over 9 bases. Sequenced sample: blood. This TCR was recovered from a woman aged 30 to 39 with Graves' hyperthyroidism that later progressed to Graves' ophthalmopathy. The chain's CDR3 is CASSRLAAGGTDTQYF. CDR3 nucleotides: TGCGCCAGCAGCCGACTAGCGGCGGGGGGCACAGATACGCAGTATTTT.